The 14 T cell receptor beta chains given below trace back to one sample, sequenced in a study of T cell changes during pregnancy in multiple sclerosis. Produced via immunoSEQ multiplex PCR; TCRdb's table is partial and in-frame only. This sample has 100,000 to 130,000 clones; 85% to 95% occur once, and the top ten carry more than 0.65%. The sample consisted of peripheral blood, taken in the third trimester of pregnancy. The source of these receptors is a female donor in good health, enrolled as a control in a pregnancy study.

This chain links TRBV6-8 with TRBJ2-1; D is possibly TRBD2 (6 bases). The CDR3 runs to 14 residues. Deletions cut 6 bases from V and 5 bases from J, with 14 bases between. Germline V lookup: CDR1 MNHGY, CDR2 SAAAGT. As DNA, the CDR3 is TGTGCCAGCAGCCAGGGACTCCTTAACAATGAGCAGTTCTTC. Translation: CASSQGLLNNEQFF.

V usage is TRBV2 and J usage is TRBJ1-5; 10 nucleotides match TRBD1. V lost 0 bases and J lost 6; bases outside the gene matches: 17. Germline-derived CDR1 and CDR2 are SNHLY and FYNNEI. The CDR3 runs 20 residues. CDR3 nucleotide sequence: TGTGCCAGCAGTGAAGCGCTAGTAGTGATAGGGACAGGGGTAAGTCAGCCCCAGCATTTT. Its protein is CASSEALVVIGTGVSQPQHF.

This clone was seen once. The chain is built from TRBV30 and TRBJ2-7, with TRBD2 matching over 9 bases. V shed 5 bases, J shed 0 bases, and the junction held 8 bases outside the gene matches. The germline V gene has CDR1 GTSNPN and CDR2 SVGIG (reference sequence). This CDR3 is built from 15 residues. CDR3 nucleotide sequence: TGTGCCTGGGAGCGGGGGGCCGGTACCTCCTACGAGCAGTACTTC. This translates into CAWERGAGTSYEQYF.

The chain recombines TRBV30 with TRBJ2-7; TRBD1 is a possible D gene (6 bases). The CDR3 totals 11 residues. Germline CDR1 reads GTSNPN; CDR2 reads SVGIG (reference sequence). V lost 2 bases and J 6 bases, leaving 8 bases between the germline ends. CDR3 residues: CAWSQDSEQYF. For the CDR3, the DNA is TGTGCCTGGAGTCAGGACAGCGAGCAGTACTTC.

The chain combines TRBV19 with TRBJ1-5; D may be TRBD1 (5 bases). CDR1 is LNHDA and CDR2 is SQIVND in the germline V gene (reference sequence). The V end lost 3 bases, the J end lost 5 bases, and 8 bases lay between the germline ends. The CDR3 is 13 residues long. CDR3 sequence (DNA): TGTGCCAGTAGTATTCGGGGGGATCAGCCCCAGCATTTT. Encoded protein: CASSIRGDQPQHF.

The rearrangement links TRBV6-5 to TRBJ1-4, with unresolved D. This CDR3 is 15 amino acids long. The germline V and J ends were trimmed by 0 bases and 3 bases, with 8 bases remaining between them. Germline V gives CDR1 MNHEY, CDR2 SVGAGI. This chain's CDR3 is CASSYSGGSNEKLFF. In nucleotides, the CDR3 is TGTGCCAGCAGTTACTCGGGAGGTTCTAATGAAAAACTGTTTTTT.

This clone was detected only once. V gene TRBV5-1 combines with J gene TRBJ1-2; 10 bases are shared with TRBD1. The germline gives CDR1 SGHRS, CDR2 YFSETQ. The CDR3 is made up of 18 amino acids. V was pared by 0 bases and J by 0 bases, with 8 bases of the junction left unmatched. CDR3 amino acids: CASSLADRGPKTNYGYTF. In nucleotides, the CDR3 is TGCGCCAGCAGCTTGGCCGACAGGGGGCCTAAAACTAACTATGGCTACACCTTC.

The chain has TRBV7-9 and TRBJ2-5; D possibly corresponds to TRBD2 (6 bases). The V gene's germline CDR1 is SEHNR and CDR2 FQNEAQ (reference sequence). CDR3 length equals 15 residues. Trimming stripped 2 bases from V and 1 base from J, with 11 bases between. CDR3 sequence (DNA): TGTGCCAGCAGCTTATCGGCGGGGTTCCAAGAGACCCAGTACTTC. It yields the protein CASSLSAGFQETQYF.

V gene TRBV6-1 combines with J gene TRBJ1-1, with 12 bases fitting TRBD1. From germline, CDR1 is MNHNS and CDR2 SASEGT. The CDR3 covers 16 residues. J lost 6 bases, V lost 4 bases, and 9 bases had no gene match. The CDR3 sequence is CASSGRDRGRIAEAFF. Written as DNA, the CDR3 is TGTGCCAGCAGTGGCCGGGACAGGGGGCGCATTGCTGAAGCTTTCTTT.

The CDR3 spells CASSFPHRTGGTEAFF. The CDR3 bases are TGTGCCAGCAGCTTTCCCCATCGGACAGGGGGCACTGAAGCTTTCTTT. The rearrangement links TRBV7-8 to TRBJ1-1, with TRBD1 matching 10 bases. V shed 3 bases and J 4 bases; nucleotides not matched to a gene: 8. This CDR3 is built from 16 residues. Germline V gives CDR1 SGHVS, CDR2 FQNEAQ. Supplemented by reference TRBV7-8 and TRBJ1-1, the full variable domain reads GAGVSQSPRYKVAKRGQDVALRCDPISGHVSLFWYQQALGQGPEFLTYFQNEAQLDKSGLPSDRFFAERPEGSVSTLKIQRTQQEDSAVYLCASSFPHRTGGTEAFFGQGTRLTVV.

CDR3 in amino acids: CASSDGTLKQFF. Written as DNA, the CDR3 is TGTGCCAGCAGCGACGGGACTCTAAAGCAGTTCTTC. This sequence joins TRBV2 and TRBJ2-1, with a weak D call TRBD2 (6 bases). Germline V gene sequence: CDR1 SNHLY, CDR2 FYNNEI. V lost 6 bases and J 11 bases, leaving 14 bases between the germline ends. This CDR3 spans 12 amino acids.

The genes are TRBV30 and TRBJ2-1; 9 bases line up with TRBD2. Looked up from germline, CDR1 is GTSNPN and CDR2 is SVGIG (reference sequence). There are 13 residues in the CDR3. After removal of 4 bases from V and 6 bases from J, the junction contained 4 bases not matched to a gene. This chain's CDR3 is CAWTGGGANEQFF. The DNA for the CDR3 is TGTGCCTGGACCGGCGGGGGGGCCAATGAGCAGTTCTTC.

The rearrangement joins TRBV7-2 to TRBJ2-3; 10 nucleotides align to TRBD1. CDR1 is SGHTA, CDR2 FQGNSA, per germline. This CDR3 is built from 15 residues. The trim removed 4 bases at V and 8 bases at J, leaving 9 bases unmatched. The CDR3 here is CASSSGQGIRGTQYF. The CDR3 DNA follows: TGTGCCAGCAGCTCGGGACAGGGGATTAGGGGTACGCAGTATTTT.

This clone was picked up one time. The J gene is TRBJ2-5, the V gene TRBV11-2; maybe TRBD1 (6 bases). V lost 4 bases, J lost 1 base, and 16 bases lay in between. The germline gives CDR1 SGHAT, CDR2 FQNNGV. This CDR3 is 16 amino acids long. CDR3 in amino acids: CASSSLNQGPQETQYF. Here the CDR3 DNA reads TGTGCCAGCAGCTCATTGAACCAGGGGCCCCAAGAGACCCAGTACTTC. Complete variable domain (other parts from reference TRBV11-2 and TRBJ2-5): EAGVAQSPRYKIIEKRQSVAFWCNPISGHATLYWYQQILGQGPKLLIQFQNNGVVDDSQLPKDRFSAERLKGVDSTLKIQPAKLEDSAVYLCASSSLNQGPQETQYFGPGTRLLVL.